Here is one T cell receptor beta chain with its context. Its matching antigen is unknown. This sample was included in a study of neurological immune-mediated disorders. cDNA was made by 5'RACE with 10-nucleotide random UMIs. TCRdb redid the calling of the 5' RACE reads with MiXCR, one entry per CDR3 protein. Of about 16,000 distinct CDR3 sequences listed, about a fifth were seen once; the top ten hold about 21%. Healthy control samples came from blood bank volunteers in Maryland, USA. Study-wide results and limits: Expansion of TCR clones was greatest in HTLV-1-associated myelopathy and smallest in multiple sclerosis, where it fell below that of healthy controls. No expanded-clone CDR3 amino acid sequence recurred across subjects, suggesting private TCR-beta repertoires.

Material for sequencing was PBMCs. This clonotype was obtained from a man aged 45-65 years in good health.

The CDR3 sequence is CASSLYQGRSEQFF. The CDR3 nucleotides are TGCGCCAGCAGCTTGTACCAGGGAAGGAGTGAGCAGTTCTTC. The chain joins TRBV5-1 to TRBJ2-1, with TRBD1 as a possible D gene (5 bases). Germline CDR1 SGHRS, CDR2 YFSETQ. The V and J ends lost 1 base and 9 bases respectively, with 14 bases between them. The CDR3 covers 14 residues.